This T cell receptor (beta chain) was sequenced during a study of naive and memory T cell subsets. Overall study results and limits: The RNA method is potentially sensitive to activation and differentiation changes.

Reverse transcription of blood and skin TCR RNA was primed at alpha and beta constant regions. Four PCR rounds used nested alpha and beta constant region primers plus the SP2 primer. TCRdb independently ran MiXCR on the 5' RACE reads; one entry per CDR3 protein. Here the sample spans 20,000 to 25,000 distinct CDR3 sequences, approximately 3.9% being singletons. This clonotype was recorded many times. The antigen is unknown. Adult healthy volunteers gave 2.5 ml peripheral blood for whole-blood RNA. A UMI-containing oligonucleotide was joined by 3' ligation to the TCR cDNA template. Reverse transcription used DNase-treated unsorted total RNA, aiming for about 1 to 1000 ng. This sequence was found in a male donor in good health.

CDR3 residues: CASSESGGAVNEQFF. The CDR3 DNA follows: TGTGCCAGCAGTGAATCCGGGGGCGCCGTTAATGAGCAGTTCTTC. This sequence joins TRBV6-4 and TRBJ2-1; D tentatively fits TRBD1 or TRBD2 (6 bases each). The CDR3 loop spans 15 amino acids. Germline loops: CDR1 MRHNA, CDR2 SNTAGT. The V end lost 3 bases, the J end lost 7 bases, and 16 bases lay between the germline ends.